The 19 T cell receptor beta chains reported below all come from one sample, sequenced in a study of T-cell reconstitution after alpha-beta-depleted transplantation in children. Unique molecular identifiers were used in preparing the TCRbeta library. TCRdb recomputed calls from the PCR reads with MiXCR, one row per CDR3 protein. The repertoire holds fewer than 350,000 distinct CDR3 sequences, around 10% seen once, with around 7.5% in the top ten. This material consisted of PBMCs, taken before TCRalphabeta/CD19-depleted stem cell transplant. These receptors all come from a boy younger than two with acute myeloid leukemia, due to receive a stem cell transplant.

This clonotype was detected ten times or more. The V call is TRBV27, the J call TRBJ2-1; a possible D gene is TRBD2 (5 bases). This CDR3 has 16 residues. V dropped 4 bases and J dropped 3 bases, with 16 bases sitting between them. Germline CDR1 MNHEY, CDR2 SMNVEV (reference sequence). CDR3 nucleotide sequence: TGTGCCAGCAGTTCCCCGACCGGGGTTAACTACAATGAGCAGTTCTTC. It translates to CASSSPTGVNYNEQFF.

This clonotype was seen many times. The chain carries TRBV30 and TRBJ2-1, with TRBD1 identical over 9 bases. This CDR3 comprises 13 residues. Germline V gene lookup returns CDR1 GTSNPN and CDR2 SVGIG (reference sequence). With V trimmed by 6 bases and J by 4 bases, 4 bases remained unmatched. The CDR3 DNA is TGTGCCTGCCCCGGGACAGGGTACAATGAGCAGTTCTTC. This translates into CACPGTGYNEQFF.

This clonotype was found many times. This sequence joins TRBV5-8 and TRBJ1-2, with D perhaps TRBD1 (6 bases). The germline V and J ends were trimmed by 0 bases and 2 bases, with 14 bases remaining between them. The CDR3 contains 16 residues. The germline V gene has CDR1 SGHTS and CDR2 YDEGEE. The CDR3 DNA reads as TGTGCCAGCAGCTTGGCCTCGGCAGGGGTCAACTATGGCTACACCTTC. Residues: CASSLASAGVNYGYTF.

This clonotype was seen ten or more times. The rearrangement uses TRBV7-2 and TRBJ2-5; D perhaps matches TRBD1 (6 bases). CDR3 size: 15 residues. Germline V gene data show CDR1 as SGHTA and CDR2 as FQGNSA. V dropped 5 bases and J dropped 1 base, with 14 bases sitting between them. The DNA of the CDR3 is TGTGCCAGCAGCCTAAAGGGACACTTCCAAGAGACCCAGTACTTC. Its translation is CASSLKGHFQETQYF.

The table lists this clonotype with a few counts. This may be a read error: a much more frequent sequence differs by one nucleotide. The CDR3 region has the DNA TGTGCCAGCAGCTACAGGGGCAATCAGCCCCAGCATTTT. Its translation: CASSYRGNQPQHF. The rearrangement links TRBV7-8 to TRBJ1-5, with D possibly being TRBD1 (6 bases). Germline CDR1 is SGHVS and CDR2 is FQNEAQ. The V end was cut by 4 bases, the J end by 2 bases, with 6 bases between. CDR3 size: 13 residues.

The rearrangement joins TRBV19 to TRBJ1-3; D gene uncertain. This CDR3 spans 10 amino acids. Germline CDR1 LNHDA, CDR2 SQIVND (reference sequence). V was trimmed by 7 bases and J by 4 bases, leaving 2 bases between them. CDR3 sequence: CASKGNTIYF. The CDR3 DNA reads TGTGCCAGTAAAGGAAACACCATATATTTT.

V gene TRBV27 combines with J gene TRBJ2-5; 8 bases align to TRBD1. Germline V gives CDR1 MNHEY, CDR2 SMNVEV (reference sequence). The CDR3 loop spans 18 amino acids. The trim removed 0 bases at V and 0 bases at J, leaving 9 bases unmatched. CDR3 in DNA: TGTGCCAGCAGTTTATCGCCCTTGGACAGGGCGAACCAAGAGACCCAGTACTTC. It translates to CASSLSPLDRANQETQYF.

Turning to this clonotype: Being one base from a much bigger clone, this may be a read error. The gene calls are TRBV28 and TRBJ2-1, with TRBD1 as a possible D gene (5 bases). Germline V gene sequence: CDR1 MDHEN, CDR2 SYDVKM. Trimming pared 3 bases from V and 13 bases from J, leaving 13 bases between. CDR3 size: 12 residues. The CDR3 bases are TGTGCCAGCAGTTTTTCCGGCCAGGGCCAGTTCTTC. Protein sequence: CASSFSGQGQFF. The full variable domain, with the rest looked up from reference TRBV28 and TRBJ2-1, is DVKVTQSSRYLVKRTGEKVFLECVQDMDHENMFWYRQDPGLGLRLIYFSYDVKMKEKGDIPEGYSVSREKKERFSLILESASTNQTSMYLCASSFSGQGQFFGPGTRLTVL.

This clonotype has just a few counts. The chain recombines TRBV20-1 with TRBJ1-3, with D unclear. Trimming shortened V by 2 bases and J by 4 bases, and 3 bases separated the two germline ends. The CDR3 runs 11 residues. Germline V CDR1 and CDR2: DFQATT, SNEGSKA (reference sequence). The CDR3 reads CSARRGNTIYF. The CDR3, as DNA: TGCAGTGCTAGAAGGGGAAACACCATATATTTT.

Turning to this clonotype: The junction shows a germline mismatch at one end, possibly a read error. The rearrangement uses TRBV27 and TRBJ2-5, with 7 bases aligning to TRBD2. CDR1 MNHEY and CDR2 SMNVEV come from the germline V gene (reference sequence). The CDR3 sequence is 14 residues long. The CDR3 DNA reads as TGTGTCAGCAGTTTAGAGGGAGGGCCCCAGAGCCAGTACTTC. Translated, it gives CVSSLEGGPQSQYF.

V and J are TRBV7-2 and TRBJ2-3; D is unresolved. Germline V gene sequence: CDR1 SGHTA, CDR2 FQGNSA. The CDR3 runs 13 residues. Trimming cost V 3 bases and J 5 bases, with 9 bases left between them. The CDR3, as DNA: TGTGCCAGCAGCTTTCGTCTTGGAGATACGCAGTATTTT. Protein sequence: CASSFRLGDTQYF.

The CDR3 coding sequence is TGTGCCAGCAGGGCCGGGGGGCGCTCCTACGAGCAGTACTTC. Translation: CASRAGGRSYEQYF. V is TRBV6-1 and J is TRBJ2-7, with a weak D call TRBD2 (7 bases). The germline gives CDR1 MNHNS, CDR2 SASEGT. The V and J ends lost 6 bases and 0 bases respectively, with 12 bases between them. This CDR3 is built from 14 residues.

Details on this clonotype: This could be a read error, since a much larger clone is one nucleotide away. V and J are TRBV28 and TRBJ1-5, with D uncertain. The CDR3 is made up of 14 amino acids. V dropped 10 bases and J dropped 3 bases, with 16 bases sitting between them. In germline, CDR1 is MDHEN, CDR2 SYDVKM. Here the CDR3 DNA reads TGTGCCAACGGTCCCTTTAGCCACAATCAGCCCCAGCATTTT. It specifies CANGPFSHNQPQHF.

This clonotype was seen many times. The V call is TRBV4-2, the J call TRBJ1-2; 11 bases line up with TRBD1. The trim removed 4 bases at V and 7 bases at J, leaving 2 bases unmatched. CDR1 and CDR2 from the germline V gene are LGHNA and YNFKEQ. CDR3 size: 13 residues. DNA of the CDR3: TGTGCCAGCAGCCTCGGGACAGGGGGTGGCTACACCTTC. This codes for CASSLGTGGGYTF.

Regarding this clonotype: With a much larger clone just one base away, this may be a read error. The genes are TRBV6-5 and TRBJ2-1, with D unresolved. The CDR3 is 14 amino acids. Germline CDR1 reads MNHEY; CDR2 reads SVGAGI. The chain's CDR3 is CAGSYSAQTNEQFF. The CDR3 DNA sequence: TGTGCCGGCAGTTACTCGGCACAGACCAATGAGCAGTTCTTC.

This chain uses TRBV24-1 with TRBJ2-5; 7 bases are a match to TRBD1. The CDR3 spans 15 residues. Germline CDR1 is KGHDR and CDR2 is SFDVKD. Germline trimming cut 4 bases from V and 1 base from J; bases unmatched to any gene: 5. The CDR3 reads CATSEATGPQETQYF. CDR3 nucleotides: TGTGCCACCAGTGAAGCGACAGGGCCCCAAGAGACCCAGTACTTC.

This clonotype was recorded at least ten times. The rearrangement joins TRBV24-1 to TRBJ2-2; 9 bases line up with TRBD1. V lost 5 bases and J lost 0; bases outside the gene matches: 3. Germline V gene lookup returns CDR1 KGHDR and CDR2 SFDVKD. This CDR3 has 16 amino acids. This CDR3 is CATSVTGGANTGELFF. CDR3 in DNA: TGTGCCACCAGTGTAACAGGGGGCGCGAACACCGGGGAGCTGTTTTTT.

This clonotype was recorded at least ten times. V gene TRBV12-3 or TRBV12-4 combines with J gene TRBJ2-3; D remains unclear. V lost 8 bases, J lost 4 bases, and 13 bases lay in between. This CDR3 spans 13 amino acids. The CDR3 coding sequence is TGTGCCAGCGGATCTTCGGTTGCAGATACGCAGTATTTT. It is translated as CASGSSVADTQYF.

To note about this clonotype: This may be a read error, as it is one base from a much larger clone. CDR3 nucleotide sequence: TGCAGAGATGTTAGCGGGAGTTACAATGAGCAGTTCTTC. This gives the protein CRDVSGSYNEQFF. The rearrangement uses TRBV29-1 and TRBJ2-1, with 9 bases aligning to TRBD2. CDR3 length equals 13 residues. CDR1 is SQVTM, CDR2 ANQGSEA, per germline.